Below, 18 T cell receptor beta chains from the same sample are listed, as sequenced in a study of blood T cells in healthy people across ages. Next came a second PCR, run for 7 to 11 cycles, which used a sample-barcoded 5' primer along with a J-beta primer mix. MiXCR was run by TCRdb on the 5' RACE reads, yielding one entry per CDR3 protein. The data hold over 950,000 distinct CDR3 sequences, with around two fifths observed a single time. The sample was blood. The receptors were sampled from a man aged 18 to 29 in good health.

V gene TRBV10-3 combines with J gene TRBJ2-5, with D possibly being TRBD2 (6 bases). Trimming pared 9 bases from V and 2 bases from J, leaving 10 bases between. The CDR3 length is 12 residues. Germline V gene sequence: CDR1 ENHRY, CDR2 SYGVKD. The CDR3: CAILGGQETQYF. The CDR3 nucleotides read TGTGCCATTCTGGGGGGACAAGAGACCCAGTACTTC.

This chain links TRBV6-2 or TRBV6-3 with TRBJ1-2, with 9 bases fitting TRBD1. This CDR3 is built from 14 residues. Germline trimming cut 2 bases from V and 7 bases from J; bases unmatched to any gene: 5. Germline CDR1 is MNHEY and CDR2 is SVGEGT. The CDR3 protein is CASSYGRDRVGYTF. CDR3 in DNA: TGTGCCAGCAGTTACGGACGGGACAGGGTTGGCTACACCTTC.

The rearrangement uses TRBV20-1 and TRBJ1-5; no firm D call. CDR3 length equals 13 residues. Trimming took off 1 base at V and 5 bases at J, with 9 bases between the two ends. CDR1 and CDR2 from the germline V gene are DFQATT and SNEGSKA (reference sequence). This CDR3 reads CSARGGGYQPQHF. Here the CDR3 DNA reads TGCAGTGCTAGAGGAGGAGGGTATCAGCCCCAGCATTTT.

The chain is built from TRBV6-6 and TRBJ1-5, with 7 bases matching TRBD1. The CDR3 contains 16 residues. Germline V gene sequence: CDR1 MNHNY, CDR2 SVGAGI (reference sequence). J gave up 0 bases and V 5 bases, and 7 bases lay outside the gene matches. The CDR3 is CASSATGVYSNQPQHF. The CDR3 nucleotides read TGTGCCAGCAGTGCCACAGGGGTATATAGCAATCAGCCCCAGCATTTT.

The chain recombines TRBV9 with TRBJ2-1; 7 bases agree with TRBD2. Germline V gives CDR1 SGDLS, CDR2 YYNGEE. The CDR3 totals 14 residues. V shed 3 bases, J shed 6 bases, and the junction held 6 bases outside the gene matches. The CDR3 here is CASSAGGRVNEQFF. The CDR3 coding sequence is TGTGCCAGCAGCGCTGGAGGGAGGGTCAATGAGCAGTTCTTC.

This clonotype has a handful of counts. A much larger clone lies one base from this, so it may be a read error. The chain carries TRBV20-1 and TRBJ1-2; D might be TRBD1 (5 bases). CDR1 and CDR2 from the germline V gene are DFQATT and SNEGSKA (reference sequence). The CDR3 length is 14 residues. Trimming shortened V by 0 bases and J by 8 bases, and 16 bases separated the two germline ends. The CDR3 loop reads CSARDASTVEGYTF. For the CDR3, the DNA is TGCAGTGCTAGAGATGCATCGACAGTCGAAGGCTACACCTTC.

CDR3 residues: CASSLEQVLYF. The CDR3 DNA follows: TGTGCCAGCAGCTTAGAGCAAGTTCTGTACTTC. This rearrangement joins TRBV11-2 to TRBJ2-5; D is unresolved. From germline, CDR1 is SGHAT and CDR2 FQNNGV. The V and J ends lost 0 bases and 13 bases respectively, with 9 bases between them. The CDR3 totals 11 residues.

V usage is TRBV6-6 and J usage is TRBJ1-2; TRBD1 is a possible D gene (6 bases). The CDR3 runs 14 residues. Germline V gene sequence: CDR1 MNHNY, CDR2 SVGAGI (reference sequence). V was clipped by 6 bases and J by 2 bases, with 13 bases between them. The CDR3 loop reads CASRGGPSNYGYTF. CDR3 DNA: TGTGCCAGCAGGGGGGGCCCCTCAAACTATGGCTACACCTTC.

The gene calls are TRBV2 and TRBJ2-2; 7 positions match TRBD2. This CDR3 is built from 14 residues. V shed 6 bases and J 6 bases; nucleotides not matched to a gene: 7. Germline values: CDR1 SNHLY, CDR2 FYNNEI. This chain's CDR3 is CASSPLRGAGELFF. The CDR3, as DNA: TGTGCCAGCAGCCCCCTCCGGGGGGCCGGGGAGCTGTTTTTT.

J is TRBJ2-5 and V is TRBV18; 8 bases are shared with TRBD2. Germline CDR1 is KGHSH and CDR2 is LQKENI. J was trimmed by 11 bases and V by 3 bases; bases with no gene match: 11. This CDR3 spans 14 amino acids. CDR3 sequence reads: CASSPTSARNEQYF. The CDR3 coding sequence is TGTGCCAGCTCACCGACTAGCGCAAGAAATGAGCAGTACTTC.

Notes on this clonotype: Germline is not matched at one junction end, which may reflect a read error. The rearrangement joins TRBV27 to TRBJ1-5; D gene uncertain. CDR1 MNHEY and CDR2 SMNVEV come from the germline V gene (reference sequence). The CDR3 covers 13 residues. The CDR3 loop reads CPLHGHRSQPQHF. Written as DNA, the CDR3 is TGCCCCCTTCACGGCCATCGAAGTCAGCCCCAGCATTTT.

The CDR3 nucleotides read TGTGCCAGCAGCTTAGGGGCTGGCCAGTTCTTC. This sequence encodes CASSLGAGQFF. J is TRBJ2-1 and V is TRBV7-3, with a possible D match to TRBD1 (5 bases). The germline V gene has CDR1 SGHTA and CDR2 FQGTGA. The CDR3 totals 11 residues. Trimming shortened V by 2 bases and J by 13 bases, and 9 bases separated the two germline ends.

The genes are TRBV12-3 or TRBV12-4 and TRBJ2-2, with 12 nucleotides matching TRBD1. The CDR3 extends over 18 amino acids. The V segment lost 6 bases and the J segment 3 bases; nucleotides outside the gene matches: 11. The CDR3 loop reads CASRRSPGTGGDTGELFF. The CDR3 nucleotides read TGTGCCAGCAGACGGTCACCCGGGACAGGGGGCGACACCGGGGAGCTGTTTTTT.

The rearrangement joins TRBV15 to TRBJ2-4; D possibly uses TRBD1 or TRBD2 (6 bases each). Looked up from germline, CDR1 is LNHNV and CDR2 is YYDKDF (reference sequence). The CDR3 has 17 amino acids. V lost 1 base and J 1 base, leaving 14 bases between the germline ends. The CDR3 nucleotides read TGTGCCACCAGCAGAGTCACCGGGGGCAGGGCCAAAAACATTCAGTACTTC. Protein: CATSRVTGGRAKNIQYF.

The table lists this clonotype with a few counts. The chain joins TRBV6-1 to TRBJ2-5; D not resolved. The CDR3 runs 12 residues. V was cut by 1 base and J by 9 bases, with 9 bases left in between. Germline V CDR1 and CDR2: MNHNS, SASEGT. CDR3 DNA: TGTGCCAGCAGTGAAGATCGCCAGGCCCAGTACTTC. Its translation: CASSEDRQAQYF.

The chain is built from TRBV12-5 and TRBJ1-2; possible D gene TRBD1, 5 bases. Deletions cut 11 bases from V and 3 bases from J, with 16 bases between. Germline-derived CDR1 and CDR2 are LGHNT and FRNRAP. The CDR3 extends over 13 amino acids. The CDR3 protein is CASVQGADYGYTF. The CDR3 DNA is TGTGCTTCAGTCCAGGGAGCAGACTATGGCTACACCTTC. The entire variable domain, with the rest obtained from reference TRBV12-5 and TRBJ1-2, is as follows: DARVTQTPRHKVTEMGQEVTMRCQPILGHNTVFWYRQTMMQGLELLAYFRNRAPLDDSGMPKDRFSAEMPDATLATLKIQPSEPRDSAVYFCASVQGADYGYTFGSGTRLTVV.

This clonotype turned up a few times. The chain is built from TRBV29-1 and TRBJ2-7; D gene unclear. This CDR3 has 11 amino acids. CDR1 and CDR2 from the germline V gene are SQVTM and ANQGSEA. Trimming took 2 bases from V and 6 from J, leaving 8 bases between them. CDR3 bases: TGCAGCGTTGAACGGAACAGCGAGCAGTACTTC. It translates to CSVERNSEQYF.

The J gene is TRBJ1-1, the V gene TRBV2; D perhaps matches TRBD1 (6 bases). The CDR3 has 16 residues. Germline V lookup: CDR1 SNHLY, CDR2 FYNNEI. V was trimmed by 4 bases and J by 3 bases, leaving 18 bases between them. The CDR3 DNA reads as TGTGCCAGCAGTGCAGACAGGCCTAGGGGGGACACTGAAGCTTTCTTT. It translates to CASSADRPRGDTEAFF.